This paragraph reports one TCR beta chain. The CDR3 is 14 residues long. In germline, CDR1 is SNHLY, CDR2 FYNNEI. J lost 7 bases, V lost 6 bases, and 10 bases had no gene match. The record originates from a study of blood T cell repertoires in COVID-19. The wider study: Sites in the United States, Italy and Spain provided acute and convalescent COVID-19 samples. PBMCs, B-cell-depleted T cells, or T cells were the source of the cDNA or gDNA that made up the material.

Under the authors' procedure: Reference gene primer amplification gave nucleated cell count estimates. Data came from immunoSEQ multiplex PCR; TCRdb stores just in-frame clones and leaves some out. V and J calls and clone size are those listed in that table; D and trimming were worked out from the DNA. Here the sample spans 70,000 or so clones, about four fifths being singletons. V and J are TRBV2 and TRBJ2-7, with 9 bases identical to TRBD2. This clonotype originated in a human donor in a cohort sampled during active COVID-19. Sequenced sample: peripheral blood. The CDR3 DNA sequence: TGTGCCAGCAGAGCCCGCGGGGGGGCCGAGGAGCAGTACTTC. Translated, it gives CASRARGGAEEQYF.